This T cell receptor beta chain derives from a study of blood T cell repertoires in COVID-19 (dated by TCRdb to about 2020). Some background on the complete study: The collaborator samples originated in the United States, Italy and Spain and spanned the acute and convalescent phases of COVID-19. The material from the prospective study consisted of cDNA or gDNA derived from T cells, B-cell-depleted T cells, or PBMCs. Deeply sampled blood TCRbeta repertoires from subjects exposed to, actively infected with, or recovered from COVID-19 were included in the dataset. A freely available public database, intended as a resource for researchers studying the immune response to SARS-CoV-2, is where the repertoires were released. The samples were drawn from two sources: the first 160 participants of the ongoing ImmuneRACE study, and some 1,300 subjects contributed by 6 global collaborators. Sample metadata almost always included a de-identified subject ID, COVID-19 status, age in years and sex. Where available, HLA class I and class II types were taken from metadata supplied by the sample provider and were not determined by assay-based typing. Summary of the overall study and its limitations: How much clinical and demographic metadata was included differed by source and by participant, and the metadata was provided uncurated.

In regard to this clone: Its binding antigen is unknown. Base qualities are not provided; no much larger clone lies one nucleotide away.

Each collaborating institution followed its own protocols to collect whole blood in K2EDTA tubes. For TCRbeta analysis, collaborators shipped samples as frozen whole blood, isolated PBMCs, or DNA extracted from either of those sample types. TCRbeta CDR3 regions were amplified from genomic DNA by means of the immunoSEQ Assay, a bias-controlled multiplex PCR. The authors processed their data as follows. Within the assay, amplification of reference gene primers was used to estimate how many nucleated cells each sample contained. Sequence reads were collapsed and filtered to measure the absolute abundance of every unique TCRbeta CDR3 rearrangement. For each sample, productive Simpson clonality was calculated as the square root of Simpson's diversity index across productive rearrangements. Sourced from immuneACCESS, this table was stored by TCRdb with only in-frame sequences that have V and J called. A share of the clones is absent; for the studies checked, an unresolved V gene accounts for under half, and the remainder has no known explanation. That table gives V, J and clone size, and the DNA gave D and trimming. In all, the sample holds 250,000 to 300,000 clones, and 86% of those were seen once. Jointly, the top ten make up about 4% of the sample.

CDR1 and CDR2 were assigned from the germline V gene as SNHLY and FYNNEI. The CDR3, cysteine through phenylalanine, is 12 amino acids long. CDR3 DNA is the only sequence kept; it has 36 bases, read in frame from the first base. At the junction V is shortened by 7 bases and J by 5 bases, with 12 bases in between. The chain links TRBV2 with TRBJ2-7; the D gene is possibly TRBD1, with 6 bases matching. The source is a young man with active or convalescent COVID-19. The specimen was peripheral blood. The DNA sequence is given as TGTGCCAGCATCCCGCGACAGGACGAGCAGTACTTC. This is translated as CASIPRQDEQYF.